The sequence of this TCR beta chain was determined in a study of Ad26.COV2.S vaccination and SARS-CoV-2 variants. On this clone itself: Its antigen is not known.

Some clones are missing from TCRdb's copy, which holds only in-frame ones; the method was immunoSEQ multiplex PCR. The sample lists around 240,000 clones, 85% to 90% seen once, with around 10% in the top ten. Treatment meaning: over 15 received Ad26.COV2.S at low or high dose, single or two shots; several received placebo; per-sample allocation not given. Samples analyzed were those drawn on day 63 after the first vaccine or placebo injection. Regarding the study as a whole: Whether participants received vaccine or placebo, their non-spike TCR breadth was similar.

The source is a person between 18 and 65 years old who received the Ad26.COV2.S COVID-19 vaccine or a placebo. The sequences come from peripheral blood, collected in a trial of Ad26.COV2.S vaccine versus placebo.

For the CDR3, the DNA is TGTGCCAGCAGCTCAACGGTGTACACTGAAGCTTTCTTT. Translating gives CASSSTVYTEAFF. The chain combines TRBV7-2 with TRBJ1-1; the D is unclear. The CDR3 totals 13 residues. The V and J ends lost 4 bases and 3 bases respectively, with 9 bases between them. Germline V CDR1 and CDR2: SGHTA, FQGNSA.